These T cell receptor beta chains were read from a single sample in a study of blood T cell repertoires in COVID-19. Assay: immunoSEQ multiplex PCR; the TCRdb copy retains only in-frame clones and omits some. This table holds under 60,000 clones, over 80% found once. Sequenced material: peripheral blood. The receptors derive from a human donor in a cohort sampled during active COVID-19. Each CDR3 is given with its conserved first and last residue. The order of the fields is J gene, clone size, D gene, V gene, CDR3 protein, CDR3 DNA. The D gene is left open where the match is weak. Not all rows give a size; the values are once, few, many and, for expanded clones, a class.

>TRBJ1-5|.|.|TRBV28
CAACGLISQFKREGQPQHF
TGTGCCGCGTGTGGCCTAATCTCCCAATTCAAAAGGGAGGGTCAGCCCCAGCATTTT
>TRBJ2-2|.|TRBD2|TRBV4-3
CASSPFLAGGRDTGELFF
TGCGCCAGCTCCCCGTTCCTAGCGGGGGGGCGGGACACCGGGGAGCTGTTTTTT
>TRBJ2-7|.|TRBD2|TRBV9
CASSVGATPGGGQYF
TGTGCCAGCAGCGTAGGCGCGACACCTGGGGGGGGGCAGTACTTC
>TRBJ1-4|.|.|TRBV2
CASVGEGVSNEKLFF
TGTGCCAGCGTGGGAGAGGGGGTTTCGAATGAAAAACTGTTTTTT
>TRBJ2-3|.|.|TRBV9
CASSVETRRGDTQYF
TGTGCCAGCAGCGTCGAGACTAGGAGGGGAGATACGCAGTATTTT
>TRBJ2-1|.|.|TRBV5-6
CASRLRQVYNEQFF
TGTGCCAGCAGGCTGAGACAGGTCTACAATGAGCAGTTCTTC
>TRBJ1-2|few|TRBD1|TRBV7-8
CASSLAPGQQYGYTF
TGTGCCAGCAGCTTAGCACCGGGACAGCAGTATGGCTACACCTTC
>TRBJ2-3|.|TRBD2|TRBV5-5
CASSPEASGGPTDTQYF
TGTGCCAGCAGCCCGGAGGCTAGCGGGGGACCCACAGATACGCAGTATTTT
>TRBJ2-3|once|TRBD2|TRBV3-1/TRBV3-2
CASSQPGTSGGPLSDTQYF
TGTGCCAGCAGCCAGCCCGGGACTAGCGGGGGGCCGCTTTCCGATACGCAGTATTTT
>TRBJ2-5|.|TRBD2|TRBV3-1/TRBV3-2
CASSSSFSGGAGETQYF
TGTGCCAGCAGCTCCTCTTTTAGCGGGGGGGCCGGGGAGACCCAGTACTTC
>TRBJ2-3|.|.|TRBV5-1
CASSLGRGGSLDTQYF
TGCGCCAGCAGCTTGGGACGTGGGGGCTCCTTAGATACGCAGTATTTT
>TRBJ2-3|.|.|TRBV5-8
CASSLRLNTQYF
TGTGCCAGCAGCTTGAGACTTAATACGCAGTATTTT
>TRBJ2-4|once|TRBD1|TRBV5-6
CASSVRGQGKNIQYF
TGTGCCAGCAGCGTGCGGGGACAGGGTAAAAACATTCAGTACTTC
>TRBJ2-5|.|TRBD2|TRBV6-2/TRBV6-3
CASSYSIRAPSGGPQETQYF
TGTGCCAGCAGTTACTCTATAAGGGCTCCTAGCGGGGGGCCTCAAGAGACCCAGTACTTC
>TRBJ1-2|.|TRBD1|TRBV28
CASRPTGTGGSGYTF
TGTGCCAGCAGACCAACCGGGACAGGGGGGAGTGGCTACACCTTC
>TRBJ2-6|.|.|TRBV5-1
CASSSEVSGANVLTF
TGCGCCAGCAGCTCCGAGGTCTCTGGGGCCAACGTCCTGACTTTC
>TRBJ1-1|.|.|TRBV18
CASSPRTEAAGRAFF
TGTGCCAGCTCACCCAGGACAGAGGCAGCGGGGAGAGCTTTCTTT
>TRBJ2-3|once|.|TRBV3-1/TRBV3-2
CASSQRQGRMDTQYF
TGTGCCAGCAGCCAACGGCAGGGTCGTATGGATACGCAGTATTTT
>TRBJ2-3|.|TRBD2|TRBV4-1
CASSPYSGGSTDTQYF
TGCGCCAGCAGCCCGTATAGCGGGGGGTCCACAGATACGCAGTATTTT
>TRBJ2-1|.|.|TRBV4-3
CASSQRGFLDEQFF
TGCGCCAGCAGCCAGCGGGGCTTCTTGGATGAGCAGTTCTTC
>TRBJ2-3|.|TRBD2|TRBV7-2
CASSFRAGGTDTQYF
TGTGCCAGCAGCTTTAGAGCGGGGGGCACAGATACGCAGTATTTT
>TRBJ2-3|.|TRBD2|TRBV19
CASSPGLAGGQRGTQQYF
TGTGCCAGTAGTCCGGGACTAGCGGGGGGGCAGAGGGGCACACAGCAGTATTTT
>TRBJ2-5|.|.|TRBV11-2
CASMAGWSETQYF
TGTGCCAGCATGGCAGGATGGTCAGAGACCCAGTACTTC
>TRBJ1-1|.|.|TRBV7-2
CASSLAAGATEAFF
TGTGCCAGCAGCTTAGCCGCTGGGGCGACTGAAGCTTTCTTT
>TRBJ2-5|.|.|TRBV28
CASSPSLEGPGGTQYF
TGTGCCAGCAGTCCCAGTTTGGAGGGGCCAGGGGGGACCCAGTACTTC
>TRBJ2-1|.|.|TRBV7-9
CASSKDSSYNEQFF
TGTGCCAGCAGCAAAGACAGTTCCTACAATGAGCAGTTCTTC
>TRBJ2-7|.|.|TRBV11-2
CASSLINGLYEQYF
TGTGCCAGCAGCTTAATCAACGGACTCTACGAGCAGTACTTC
>TRBJ2-3|.|TRBD1|TRBV5-6
CASSSGGPTDTQYF
TGTGCCAGCAGCTCAGGGGGCCCCACAGATACGCAGTATTTT
>TRBJ1-2|once|.|TRBV6-6
CASSYSSAPANTF
TGTGCCAGCAGTTACTCGAGCGCCCCAGCCAACACCTTC